These 12 T cell receptor beta chains were sequenced from one sample in a study of blood T cell repertoires in COVID-19. Repertoires were generated with immunoSEQ multiplex PCR, while TCRdb's copy carries only in-frame clones and drops some. This sample has around 99,000 clones; roughly 84% occur once, and the top ten carry roughly 7%. Sequenced: peripheral blood. These receptors were collected from a woman aged 50 to 60 with acute or convalescent COVID-19.

This clone has just one count. The chain uses TRBV5-4 and TRBJ1-2, with D possibly being TRBD1 (5 bases). Deletions cut 0 bases from V and 8 bases from J, with 17 bases between. Germline V gives CDR1 SGHNT, CDR2 YYREEE (reference sequence). The CDR3 spans 15 residues. CDR3 protein: CASSLVAGRRSGYTF. CDR3 bases: TGTGCCAGCAGCTTGGTGGCAGGGAGGCGTTCCGGCTACACCTTC.

The V call is TRBV20-1, the J call TRBJ2-3, with TRBD1 identical over 7 bases. The junction had 8 bases not matched to a gene; V was cut back by 6 bases and J by 2 bases. Germline values: CDR1 DFQATT, CDR2 SNEGSKA (reference sequence). The CDR3 loop spans 14 amino acids. CDR3 DNA sequence: TGCAGTGCAAGTGGACAGGTGAACACAGATACGCAGTATTTT. It codes for CSASGQVNTDTQYF.

This chain links TRBV6-4 with TRBJ2-1; D perhaps matches TRBD2 (7 bases). Germline CDR1 and CDR2: MRHNA and SNTAGT. V was pared by 2 bases and J by 11 bases, with 19 bases between. This CDR3 has 15 amino acids. As DNA, the CDR3 is TGTGCCAGCAGTGACGGAGGGGGGGTCCCCGGAAAGCAGTTCTTC. This sequence encodes CASSDGGGVPGKQFF.

The J gene is TRBJ1-1, the V gene TRBV28; D gene unclear. Germline CDR1 reads MDHEN; CDR2 reads SYDVKM. Trimming stripped 7 bases from V and 1 base from J, with 19 bases between. This CDR3 region has 16 residues. In nucleotides, the CDR3 is TGTGCCAGCACCGAAAATCCGGGATTTTCGAACACTGAAGCTTTCTTT. Its protein is CASTENPGFSNTEAFF.

The rearrangement links TRBV10-3 to TRBJ1-2; 7 bases agree with TRBD1. This CDR3 is built from 14 residues. V lost 10 bases and J lost 2; bases outside the gene matches: 10. CDR1 is ENHRY, CDR2 SYGVKD, per germline. As DNA, the CDR3 is TGTGCCACAGTGGACAGGAGGGGAAACTATGGCTACACCTTC. Translation gives CATVDRRGNYGYTF.

The chain uses TRBV2 and TRBJ1-6; 8 bases map to TRBD1. CDR3 length: 14 residues. CDR1 and CDR2 from the germline V gene are SNHLY and FYNNEI. V dropped 7 bases and J dropped 7; count of bases not matched to a gene: 6. The DNA of the CDR3 is TGTGCCAGCATGCCAGACAGGGGCAATTCACCCCTCCACTTT. This sequence encodes CASMPDRGNSPLHF.

The genes are TRBV28 and TRBJ2-7; 10 bases align to TRBD2. V shed 7 bases and J 3 bases; nucleotides not matched to a gene: 3. Germline CDR1 MDHEN, CDR2 SYDVKM. The CDR3 sequence is 13 residues long. CDR3 sequence: CASKAGGLYEQYF. The CDR3 DNA sequence: TGTGCCAGCAAAGCGGGGGGGCTCTACGAGCAGTACTTC.

Note on this clone: The junction differs from germline at one of its ends, possibly a read error. The CDR3 DNA reads as TGTGCTAGCAGCCCTACGGGGGGCAACGAGCAGTACTTC. Amino acid sequence: CASSPTGGNEQYF. V usage is TRBV7-7 and J usage is TRBJ2-7; possible D gene TRBD2, 7 bases. The V gene's germline CDR1 is SSHAT and CDR2 FNYEAQ (reference sequence). This CDR3 is built from 13 residues.

The chain employs TRBV15 and TRBJ1-2; 12 bases match TRBD1. This CDR3 has 18 residues. Trimming at V came to 5 bases and at J to 4 bases, leaving 14 bases not matched to a gene. CDR1 and CDR2 (germline): LNHNV, YYDKDF (reference sequence). The CDR3 loop is CATSLTRDRGRGSYGYTF. In DNA form, the CDR3 reads TGTGCCACCAGCCTCACCCGGGACAGGGGGCGGGGAAGCTATGGCTACACCTTC.

V gene TRBV11-2 combines with J gene TRBJ1-1; 7 nucleotides line up with TRBD1. The junction had 7 bases not matched to a gene; V was cut back by 2 bases and J by 10 bases. Germline V gene lookup returns CDR1 SGHAT and CDR2 FQNNGV. The CDR3 runs to 13 residues. The DNA for the CDR3 is TGTGCCAGCAGCTTACTCCTTAACAGGGGAGCTTTCTTT. Protein sequence: CASSLLLNRGAFF.

V is TRBV6-5 and J is TRBJ1-3; TRBD1 aligns across 9 bases. Germline assignment: CDR1 MNHEY and CDR2 SVGAGI. Germline trimming cut 6 bases from V and 4 bases from J; bases unmatched to any gene: 7. This CDR3 spans 15 amino acids. CDR3 sequence reads: CASSTGTGHGNTIYF. The CDR3 region has the DNA TGTGCCAGCAGCACCGGGACAGGGCACGGAAACACCATATATTTT.

This chain links TRBV5-5 with TRBJ2-5, with a tentative D call TRBD1 (5 bases). V lost 4 bases and J lost 1, with 11 bases in between. Germline assignment: CDR1 SGHKS and CDR2 YYEKEE (reference sequence). CDR3 length: 14 residues. For the CDR3, the DNA is TGTGCCAGCAGCCTCCGACAGATCCAAGAGACCCAGTACTTC. It yields the protein CASSLRQIQETQYF.